This is a list of T cell receptor beta chains from one sample in a study of T cell repertoires in cytomegalovirus infection. TCRdb fed the reads into MiXCR, producing one record per CDR3 protein. The profile shows about 260,000 distinct CDR3 sequences, approximately 10% of them singletons. The sequenced sample consisted of PBMCs. The origin of the receptors is a human donor in good health (CMV status not recorded). Some clones in this sample may be carry-over from other donors' samples. CDR3s include the opening cysteine and the closing phenylalanine or tryptophan. The D gene is left open where the match is weak. Clone size, where shown, is once, few, many, or a class for clones that have expanded.

>.|TRBJ1-4|many|TRBV7-2
TGTGCCAGCAGCTCAAATGGGGCAGGGTTGGTTGAAAAACTGTTTTTT
CASSSNGAGLVEKLFF
>TRBD2|TRBJ2-7|many|TRBV11-2
TGTGCCAGCAGCTTAGTGTCGGTAGCGGGATTCCCCTACGAGCAGTACTTC
CASSLVSVAGFPYEQYF
>.|TRBJ2-1|many|TRBV5-4
TGTGCCAGCAGCTTGAGGATTAGGACACTCTCCTACAATGAGCAGTTCTTC
CASSLRIRTLSYNEQFF
>.|TRBJ1-2|many|TRBV7-2
TGTGCCAGCAGCTCCCAAGGGTCCTTGGATGGCTACACCTTC
CASSSQGSLDGYTF
>.|TRBJ1-4|many|TRBV25-1
TGTGCCAGCAGCGCCGGGCTACTGGGAGAAAAACTGTTTTTT
CASSAGLLGEKLFF
>TRBD1|TRBJ1-5|many|TRBV7-2
TGTGCCAGCAGCTTAGCTGGGACAGGGGGGTCTCAGCCCCAGCATTTT
CASSLAGTGGSQPQHF
>TRBD1|TRBJ1-2|many|TRBV7-2
TGTGCCAGCAGCATGGACAGGGGGTTTGGCTACACCTTC
CASSMDRGFGYTF
>TRBD2|TRBJ2-7|many|TRBV28
TGTGCCAGCAGGACTACCGGGACTAGCGGACACGAGCAGTACTTC
CASRTTGTSGHEQYF
>TRBD2|TRBJ2-1|many|TRBV7-2
TGTGCCAGCAGCTTAGAGGGGGGAGCGGGGGGCTCCTACAATGAGCAGTTCTTC
CASSLEGGAGGSYNEQFF
>.|TRBJ2-7|.|TRBV14
TGTGCCAGCAGCCAAGAAGGCGGGCTCATTCCCTACGAGCAGTACTTC
CASSQEGGLIPYEQYF
>TRBD1|TRBJ2-1|many|TRBV7-2
TGTGCCAGCACCGGACAGGGGGACAATGAGCAGTTCTTC
CASTGQGDNEQFF
>.|TRBJ1-3|.|TRBV4-3
TGCGCCAGCAGCCAAATAACAGGCGGGAACACCATATATTTT
CASSQITGGNTIYF
>.|TRBJ1-1|few|TRBV28
TGTGCCAGCAGTTTGCTGGCCCAAGGGCCGAACACTGAAGCTTTCTTT
CASSLLAQGPNTEAFF
>TRBD1|TRBJ1-6|many|TRBV7-2
TGTGCCAGCAGCTCGGGACAGGCTGCCTCACCCCTCCACTTT
CASSSGQAASPLHF
>.|TRBJ2-1|many|TRBV6-2/TRBV6-3
TGTGCCGCCGGGGCGACCAATGAGCAGTTCTTC
CAAGATNEQFF
>.|TRBJ2-7|few|TRBV5-1
TGCGCCAGCAGCCCTCGCGGGGCAGGCCCGATGGATGGGAACGAGCAGTACTTC
CASSPRGAGPMDGNEQYF
>.|TRBJ1-1|few|TRBV29-1
TGCAGCGGAGCCGACGGGAACACTGAAGCTTTCTTT
CSGADGNTEAFF
>TRBD2|TRBJ2-1|.|TRBV4-1
TGCGCCAGCAGCCAAGATCGGGCTAGCGGAGAGCAGTTCTTC
CASSQDRASGEQFF
>TRBD1|TRBJ2-1|.|TRBV7-8
TGTGCCAGCAGCCATGGGGACAGTCGCGTTGAGCAGTTCTTC
CASSHGDSRVEQFF
>.|TRBJ2-3|many|TRBV7-2
TGTGCCAGCAGCTCCTCGAGGGAGCGGGCAGATACGCAGTATTTT
CASSSSRERADTQYF
>.|TRBJ2-3|many|TRBV7-2
TGTGCCAGCAGCTTAAGCCTCACAGATACGCAGTATTTT
CASSLSLTDTQYF